This T cell receptor beta chain came from a study of blood T cell repertoires in COVID-19 (dated by TCRdb to between 2020 and 2021). General notes on the study: Samples from collaborators originated in the United States, Italy and Spain and spanned both the acute and convalescent phases of COVID-19. The sample metadata nearly always contained a de-identified subject ID, COVID-19 status, age in years and sex. The prospective study material was composed of cDNA or gDNA derived from T cells, B-cell-depleted T cells, or PBMCs. Where available, HLA class I and class II types were obtained from metadata supplied by the sample provider rather than from assay-based typing. Subjects who had been exposed to COVID-19, were actively infected with it, or had recovered from it provided the deeply sampled blood TCRbeta repertoires that made up the dataset. The repertoires were made available in a free public database intended to serve as a resource for research on the immune response to SARS-CoV-2. The samples were drawn from the first 160 participants of the ongoing ImmuneRACE study and from 1,254 subjects provided by 6 global collaborators. Study-wide conclusions, independent of this receptor: How much clinical and demographic metadata was included differed by source and by participant, and the metadata was provided uncurated.

The immunoSEQ Assay, a bias-controlled multiplex PCR, was used to amplify TCRbeta CDR3 regions from genomic DNA. On the authors' methods: Within the assay, amplification of reference gene primers was used to estimate how many nucleated cells each sample contained. To quantify the absolute abundance of each unique TCRbeta CDR3 rearrangement, sequence reads were collapsed and filtered. For each sample, productive Simpson clonality was calculated by taking the square root of Simpson's diversity index across productive rearrangements. In its TCRdb copy, this immuneACCESS table keeps in-frame sequences only and misses some clones. Where compared with another copy, unresolved V genes explain less than half of these, and the others have no known cause. V and J calls and clone size are as listed in that table; D and trimming were resolved from the DNA. The sample table shows some 270,000 clones, and 85% to 90% are seen once. The ten largest clones add up to roughly 4.8% of the sample.

Deletion took 4 bases off V and 5 bases off J, with a span of 9 bases between the germline ends. CDR1 and CDR2 were assigned from the germline V gene (reference sequence) as LGHDT and YNNKEL. Taken from cysteine to phenylalanine, the CDR3 has 12 residues. Only the CDR3 DNA stays, 36 bases, in frame from base 1. A second Seattle source provided samples from volunteer blood donors who had recovered from COVID-19. Each collaborating institution followed its own protocols to collect whole blood in K2EDTA tubes. For TCRbeta analysis, collaborator samples were shipped as frozen whole blood, as isolated PBMCs, or as DNA extracted from either sample type. Of note for this clone: Its antigen is currently not known. It has no much larger one-base neighbor in the sample; base qualities were not kept.

Sequencing was performed on peripheral blood. The V and J genes are TRBV3-1 (or the pseudogene TRBV3-2) and TRBJ2-7; the D gene is perhaps TRBD2, from 6 matching bases. The source of this sequence is a woman aged 40 to 50 who had recovered from COVID-19. The sequenced DNA is TGTGCCAGCAGCCCCTGGGGGGACGAGCAGTACTTC. Its protein reads: CASSPWGDEQYF.